The TCR beta chain under discussion was sequenced for a study of T-cell memory formation after mild COVID-19. Study as a whole: TCR clusters showed largely donor specificity. Study-level results: The pre-infection memory compartment contained some responding clones, suggesting cross-reactive memory joined.

The V and J ends lost 5 bases and 6 bases, in that order; junction bases with no gene match: 5. Germline CDR1 is SGHRS and CDR2 is YFSETQ. The length of the CDR3 is 13 residues. 5'RACE primed at constant segments yielded TCR alpha and TCR beta cDNA libraries bearing sample barcodes and UMIs. TCRdb re-derived calls from the 5' RACE reads in MiXCR, one entry per CDR3 protein. The table records around 470,000 distinct CDR3 sequences, around 20% of them present only once. In regard to this clonotype: The antigen remains unidentified.

Sequencing was done on a sample of PBMCs or a T cell subset sorted from them (not recorded which). J is TRBJ1-2 and V is TRBV5-1; 9 positions agree with TRBD1. This TCR derives from an adult woman who had mild COVID-19 (a few samples of this study predate the infection). Cell type and time point are not known. CDR3 nucleotides: TGCGCCAGCAGTCCCAGGACAGGGGATGGCTACACCTTC. Translation: CASSPRTGDGYTF. Variable domain in full (rest from reference TRBV5-1 and TRBJ1-2): KAGVTQTPRYLIKTRGQQVTLSCSPISGHRSVSWYQQTPGQGLQFLFEYFSETQRNKGNFPGRFSGRQFSNSRSEMNVSTLELGDSALYLCASSPRTGDGYTFGSGTRLTVV.